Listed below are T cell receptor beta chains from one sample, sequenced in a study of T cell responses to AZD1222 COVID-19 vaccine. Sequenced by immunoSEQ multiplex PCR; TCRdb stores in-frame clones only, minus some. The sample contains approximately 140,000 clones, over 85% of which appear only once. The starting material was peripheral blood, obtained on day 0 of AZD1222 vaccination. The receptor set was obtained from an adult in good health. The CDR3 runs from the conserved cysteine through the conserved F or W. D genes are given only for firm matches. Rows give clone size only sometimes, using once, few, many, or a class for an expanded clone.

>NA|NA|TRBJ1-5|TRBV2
TGTGCCAGAGGGACATCGAATAGCAATCAGCCCCAGCATTTT
CARGTSNSNQPQHF
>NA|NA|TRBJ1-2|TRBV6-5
TGTGCCAGCGGGGGGGGCCCAAGGGGCTACACCTTC
CASGGGPRGYTF
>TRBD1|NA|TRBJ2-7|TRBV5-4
TGTGCCAGCAGCTTAGACAGGGGGTACGAGCAGTACTTC
CASSLDRGYEQYF
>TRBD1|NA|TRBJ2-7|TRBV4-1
TGCGCCAGCAGCCCCGGGACAGGGGGCTCCTACGAGCAGTACTTC
CASSPGTGGSYEQYF
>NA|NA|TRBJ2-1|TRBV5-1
TGCGCCAGCAGCTTGGCCATGAGTTTGCGGGTCTCCTACAATGAGCAGTTCTTC
CASSLAMSLRVSYNEQFF
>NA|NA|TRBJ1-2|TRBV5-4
TGTGCCAGCAGCTCCGCCGGCGGGTACGGCTACACCTTC
CASSSAGGYGYTF
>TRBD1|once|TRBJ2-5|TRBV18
TGTGCCAGCTCACCGTTTGGGACAGAAGAGACCCAGTACTTC
CASSPFGTEETQYF
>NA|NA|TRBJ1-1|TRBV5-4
TGTGCCAGCAGCTTGCCGGGGAACACTGAAGCTTTCTTT
CASSLPGNTEAFF
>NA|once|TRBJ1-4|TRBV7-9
TGTGCCAGCAGCTTAGACTCTACTGAACCAACTAATGAAAAACTGTTTTTT
CASSLDSTEPTNEKLFF
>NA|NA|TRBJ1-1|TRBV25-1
TGTGCCAGCAGTGAATACAGGGTATCGAACACTGAAGCTTTCTTT
CASSEYRVSNTEAFF
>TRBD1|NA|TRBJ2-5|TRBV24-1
TGTGCCACCAGTGGGACAGGCATCCAGGAGACCCAGTACTTC
CATSGTGIQETQYF
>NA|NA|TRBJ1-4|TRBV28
TGTGCCAGCAGTTTATTGGGGGGCAATGAAAAACTGTTTTTT
CASSLLGGNEKLFF
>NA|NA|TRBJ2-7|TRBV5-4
TGTGCCAGCAGCTTGGCTGTAGGGGGCGAGCAGTACTTC
CASSLAVGGEQYF
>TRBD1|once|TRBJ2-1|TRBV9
TGTGCCAGCAGCGTAGCACAAGATAGGGGACAGGGAACCTACAATGAGCAGTTCTTC
CASSVAQDRGQGTYNEQFF
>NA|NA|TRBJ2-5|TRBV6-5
TGTGCCAGCAGTTATGCGGGGAAGTACCAAGAGACCCAGTACTTC
CASSYAGKYQETQYF
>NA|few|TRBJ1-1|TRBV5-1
TGCGCCAGCAGCTTCGGAAGGGAGGCAGCTTCGAACACTGAAGCTTTCTTT
CASSFGREAASNTEAFF
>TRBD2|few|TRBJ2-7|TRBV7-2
TGTGCCAGCAGCTCCCGGGGAGGTAGCGGGAGCCGACAGTACTTC
CASSSRGGSGSRQYF
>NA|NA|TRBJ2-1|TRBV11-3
TGTGCCAGCAGCTCCCTAGAGTTTGAGCAGTTCTTC
CASSSLEFEQFF
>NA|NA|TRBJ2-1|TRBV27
TGTGCCAGCAGTCTACGGGTAGCGACCTCCTACAATGAGCAGTTCTTC
CASSLRVATSYNEQFF
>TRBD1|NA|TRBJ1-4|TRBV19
TGTGCCAGTAGTAACAGGGGGGTCGATGAAAAACTGTTTTTT
CASSNRGVDEKLFF
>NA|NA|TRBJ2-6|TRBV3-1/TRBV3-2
TGTGCCAGCAGCAAGAGGACAGTTTCTGGGGCCAACGTCCTGACTTTC
CASSKRTVSGANVLTF
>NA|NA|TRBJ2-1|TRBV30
TGTGCCTCTAGCTCCGCATCCTACTACAATGAGCAGTTCTTC
CASSSASYYNEQFF
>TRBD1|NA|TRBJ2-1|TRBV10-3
TGTGCCATCAGTAGTCCCGGGACAGGGTTCAATGAGCAGTTCTTC
CAISSPGTGFNEQFF
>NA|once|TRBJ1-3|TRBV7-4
TGTGCCAGCAATTATTACACCATATATTTT
CASNYYTIYF
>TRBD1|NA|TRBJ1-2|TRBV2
TGTGCCAGCAGTGAAAACAGGGGCACACTTGTTTATGGCTACACCTTC
CASSENRGTLVYGYTF
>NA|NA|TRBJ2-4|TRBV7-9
TGTGCCAGCAGCCCCGCGGGGAACATTCAGTACTTC
CASSPAGNIQYF